The T cell receptor (beta chain) described here comes from a study of blood T cell repertoires in COVID-19 (TCRdb year 2020). Broadly, across the study: Samples from collaborators originated in the United States, Italy and Spain and spanned both the acute and convalescent phases of COVID-19. The sample metadata nearly always contained a de-identified subject ID, COVID-19 status, age in years and sex. Where available, HLA class I and class II types were taken from metadata supplied by the sample provider and were not determined by assay-based typing. Deeply sampled blood TCRbeta repertoires from subjects exposed to, actively infected with, or recovered from COVID-19 were included in the dataset. The repertoires were released in a freely available public database intended as a resource for research on the immune response to SARS-CoV-2. The prospective study material was composed of cDNA or gDNA derived from T cells, B-cell-depleted T cells, or PBMCs. The samples were drawn from two sources: the first 160 participants of the ongoing ImmuneRACE study, and 1,000 to 1,500 subjects contributed by 6 global collaborators. Here is what the overall study found, with its caveats: How much clinical and demographic metadata was included differed by source and by participant, and the metadata was provided uncurated.

Participants in the prospective study were enrolled through a virtual design, were aged roughly 18 to 95 years, and lived in 24 United States geographic areas. In the prospective study, cohorts were assigned on the basis of participant-reported clinical history obtained from a screening survey and a study questionnaire. Recovered participants in ImmuneRACE Cohort 3 were defined as having two consecutive negative NP/OP PCR tests, clearance from a healthcare professional, or resolution of symptoms. Mobile phlebotomists in the prospective study collected whole blood, serum and a nasopharyngeal or oropharyngeal swab from every participant. Over a roughly 2-month period, participants in the prospective study had the option of providing additional blood draws and questionnaires. Blood samples from the prospective study were shipped frozen or at room temperature prior to DNA extraction. Based on the germline V gene, the CDR1 and CDR2 sequences are KGHDR and SFDVKD. Measured from the cysteine to the phenylalanine, the CDR3 is 16 residues long. The DNA shown is the 48-base CDR3, in frame from base 1. V was cut back by 1 base and J by 4 bases, leaving a gap of 12 bases between them.

Points on this clone: The antigen this receptor binds is unknown. No much larger clone exists at a distance of one base, and base qualities are not known.

TCRbeta CDR3 regions were amplified from genomic DNA by means of the immunoSEQ Assay, a bias-controlled multiplex PCR. As for the authors' bioinformatics: The number of nucleated cells in each sample was estimated from the amplification of reference gene primers within the assay. To quantify the absolute abundance of each unique TCRbeta CDR3 rearrangement, sequence reads were collapsed and filtered. For each sample, productive Simpson clonality was calculated as the square root of Simpson's diversity index over productive rearrangements. TCRdb stores this immuneACCESS table with in-frame sequences only. Part of the clones is absent; in the studies checked, under half of the shortfall reflects unresolved V genes, and no reason is known for the rest. The V and J calls and the clone size are those of that table, but D and trimming were determined from the DNA. Recorded for this sample are approximately 300,000 clones; under 95% of them occurred a single time. The ten top clones hold about 18% of the sample.

The sequence joins TRBV24-1 to TRBJ2-2; no D gene can be assigned with confidence. The sequenced material came from PBMCs or T cells enriched from blood (not recorded which). This clonotype originated in a woman aged 25 to 39 who had recovered from COVID-19. The CDR3 reads as follows: CATSDFGQELTGELFF. The DNA sequence follows: TGTGCCACCAGTGATTTTGGGCAGGAACTCACCGGGGAGCTGTTTTTT.